This is a list of T cell receptor beta chains from one sample in a study of blood T cell repertoires in COVID-19. Data came from immunoSEQ multiplex PCR; TCRdb stores just in-frame clones and leaves some out. The table records around 260,000 clones, around four fifths of them present only once. The sequencing input was peripheral blood. The receptors shown here come from a man in his fifties or sixties with acute or convalescent COVID-19. Both conserved end residues are part of each CDR3. D genes are given only for firm matches. Clone size appears in some rows only: once, few, many, or a class for an expanded clone.

J: TRBJ2-7
V: TRBV6-2/TRBV6-3
size: NA
D: NA
CDR3: CASSPHGTLSYEQYF
DNA: TGTGCCAGCAGTCCCCACGGGACTCTCTCCTACGAGCAGTACTTC

J: TRBJ2-3
V: TRBV5-4
size: NA
D: NA
CDR3: CASSPRGGQGTDTQYF
DNA: TGTGCCAGCAGCCCTCGCGGGGGCCAGGGCACAGATACGCAGTATTTT

J: TRBJ1-1
V: TRBV6-5
size: NA
D: TRBD1
CDR3: CASSPRGQFYTEAFF
DNA: TGTGCCAGCAGTCCGCGGGGACAGTTTTACACTGAAGCTTTCTTT

J: TRBJ2-1
V: TRBV5-4
size: NA
D: TRBD1
CDR3: CASSNRDREHEQFF
DNA: TGTGCCAGCAGCAACCGGGACAGGGAACATGAGCAGTTCTTC

J: TRBJ1-2
V: TRBV11-2
size: NA
D: NA
CDR3: CASSLSQRGSYGYTF
DNA: TGTGCCAGCAGCTTATCCCAGCGTGGATCCTATGGCTACACCTTC

J: TRBJ2-5
V: TRBV12-5
size: NA
D: TRBD2
CDR3: CASGLESGVLQETQYF
DNA: TGTGCTAGTGGTTTGGAGAGCGGGGTTCTCCAAGAGACCCAGTACTTC

J: TRBJ1-1
V: TRBV5-1
size: NA
D: TRBD1
CDR3: CASGERTGSAEAFF
DNA: TGCGCCAGCGGAGAAAGGACAGGCAGTGCTGAAGCTTTCTTT

J: TRBJ2-7
V: TRBV4-3
size: NA
D: NA
CDR3: CASSQEQAGRQSYEQYF
DNA: TGCGCCAGCAGCCAAGAACAGGCGGGACGCCAATCCTACGAGCAGTACTTC

J: TRBJ2-7
V: TRBV7-2
size: NA
D: TRBD2
CDR3: CASSVLAGEAYEQYF
DNA: TGTGCCAGCAGCGTGTTAGCGGGAGAAGCCTACGAGCAGTACTTC

J: TRBJ1-2
V: TRBV3-1/TRBV3-2
size: NA
D: TRBD1
CDR3: CASSQGQGGYGYTF
DNA: TGTGCCAGCAGCCAAGGACAGGGGGGCTATGGCTACACCTTC

J: TRBJ1-2
V: TRBV27
size: few
D: TRBD1
CDR3: CASSSHRRLARQGLRYGYTF
DNA: TGTGCCAGCAGTTCACACAGGCGTTTAGCTAGACAGGGGTTAAGATATGGCTACACCTTC

J: TRBJ2-7
V: TRBV5-1
size: NA
D: TRBD2
CDR3: CASSLWSAGLAYEQYF
DNA: TGCGCCAGCAGCTTGTGGTCCGCGGGACTAGCTTACGAGCAGTACTTC

J: TRBJ2-1
V: TRBV10-3
size: NA
D: TRBD1
CDR3: CAISGRPGTGDYNEQFF
DNA: TGTGCCATCAGTGGGAGACCGGGGACAGGGGATTACAATGAGCAGTTCTTC

J: TRBJ2-5
V: TRBV10-3
size: NA
D: NA
CDR3: CAISPGEAETQYF
DNA: TGTGCCATCAGTCCGGGGGAGGCAGAGACCCAGTACTTC

J: TRBJ1-5
V: TRBV12-5
size: few
D: NA
CDR3: CASGLAQGLGNQPQHF
DNA: TGTGCTAGTGGTTTGGCCCAGGGGTTGGGCAATCAGCCCCAGCATTTT

J: TRBJ1-3
V: TRBV7-2
size: NA
D: TRBD1
CDR3: CASRRDRVAGNTIYF
DNA: TGTGCCAGCAGACGAGACAGGGTGGCCGGAAACACCATATATTTT

J: TRBJ1-6
V: TRBV27
size: NA
D: NA
CDR3: CASSLDPGRRDGSPLHF
DNA: TGTGCCAGCAGTTTGGACCCGGGAAGAAGGGATGGTTCACCCCTCCACTTT

J: TRBJ1-2
V: TRBV5-5
size: NA
D: NA
CDR3: CASGAQNFNLVGYTF
DNA: TGTGCCAGCGGGGCCCAAAATTTTAACCTGGTTGGCTACACCTTC

J: TRBJ1-1
V: TRBV28
size: NA
D: NA
CDR3: CASSFLEGRGNTEAFF
DNA: TGTGCCAGCAGTTTCCTGGAAGGCCGGGGGAACACTGAAGCTTTCTTT

J: TRBJ2-7
V: TRBV7-8
size: NA
D: TRBD2
CDR3: CASSWPERPGTSGVIYEQYF
DNA: TGTGCCAGCAGCTGGCCCGAGAGGCCTGGGACTAGCGGGGTAATTTACGAGCAGTACTTC

J: TRBJ2-3
V: TRBV3-1/TRBV3-2
size: NA
D: NA
CDR3: CASSLASTDTQYF
DNA: TGTGCCAGCAGCCTAGCTAGCACAGATACGCAGTATTTT

J: TRBJ2-4
V: TRBV4-1
size: NA
D: NA
CDR3: CASSQAGGGAHIQYF
DNA: TGCGCCAGCAGCCAAGCGGGAGGGGGCGCACACATTCAGTACTTC

J: TRBJ2-3
V: TRBV6-5
size: NA
D: TRBD1
CDR3: CASRDRVTDTQYF
DNA: TGTGCCAGCCGGGACAGGGTCACAGATACGCAGTATTTT

J: TRBJ2-6
V: TRBV7-3
size: NA
D: NA
CDR3: CASSLAGSVPGGNVLTF
DNA: TGTGCCAGCAGCTTGGCCGGGTCAGTTCCGGGTGGCAACGTCCTGACTTTC

J: TRBJ1-1
V: TRBV19
size: NA
D: NA
CDR3: CASSIGRRDTEAFF
DNA: TGTGCCAGTAGTATTGGCCGGCGGGACACTGAAGCTTTCTTT

J: TRBJ1-1
V: TRBV6-5
size: NA
D: NA
CDR3: CASSYSGATEAFF
DNA: TGTGCCAGCAGTTACTCAGGGGCCACTGAAGCTTTCTTT

J: TRBJ1-2
V: TRBV11-2
size: NA
D: NA
CDR3: CASSSAGGYTF
DNA: TGTGCCAGCAGCTCCGCGGGCGGCTACACCTTC

J: TRBJ2-3
V: TRBV9
size: NA
D: NA
CDR3: CASSPDLRGPDTQYF
DNA: TGTGCCAGCAGCCCCGATTTGCGGGGCCCAGATACGCAGTATTTT

J: TRBJ2-5
V: TRBV25-1
size: NA
D: NA
CDR3: CASSELGGGLQETQYF
DNA: TGTGCCAGCAGTGAATTAGGGGGGGGCCTCCAAGAGACCCAGTACTTC

J: TRBJ1-5
V: TRBV7-8
size: NA
D: TRBD1
CDR3: CASSSTGGNQPQHF
DNA: TGTGCCAGCAGCTCGACAGGGGGCAATCAGCCCCAGCATTTT

J: TRBJ2-3
V: TRBV7-4
size: NA
D: NA
CDR3: CASSTTGTYTDTQYF
DNA: TGTGCCAGCAGCACCACCGGGACTTACACAGATACGCAGTATTTT

J: TRBJ2-5
V: TRBV10-3
size: once
D: NA
CDR3: CAISEWGGGETQYF
DNA: TGTGCCATCAGTGAGTGGGGAGGAGGAGAGACCCAGTACTTC

J: TRBJ2-3
V: TRBV6-6
size: NA
D: NA
CDR3: CASSYSGGGPDTQYF
DNA: TGTGCCAGCAGTTACTCTGGGGGAGGACCAGATACGCAGTATTTT

J: TRBJ1-5
V: TRBV12-3/TRBV12-4
size: NA
D: NA
CDR3: CASSPTGVQPQHF
DNA: TGTGCCAGCAGCCCCACGGGGGTTCAGCCCCAGCATTTT

J: TRBJ2-3
V: TRBV5-1
size: NA
D: NA
CDR3: CASSLAEGVSTDTQYF
DNA: TGCGCCAGCAGCTTGGCCGAAGGGGTTAGCACAGATACGCAGTATTTT

J: TRBJ2-7
V: TRBV30
size: once
D: NA
CDR3: CAWSFDRLDEQYF
DNA: TGTGCCTGGAGTTTCGACAGGTTGGACGAGCAGTACTTC

J: TRBJ2-7
V: TRBV18
size: NA
D: TRBD1
CDR3: CASSLGTAYEQYF
DNA: TGTGCCAGCTCACTCGGGACAGCCTACGAGCAGTACTTC

J: TRBJ2-5
V: TRBV7-2
size: NA
D: TRBD2
CDR3: CASSLERGETQYF
DNA: TGTGCCAGCAGCTTAGAGCGGGGAGAGACCCAGTACTTC

J: TRBJ2-7
V: TRBV29-1
size: NA
D: TRBD1
CDR3: CSVEDRRSSYEQYF
DNA: TGCAGCGTTGAGGACAGGCGAAGCTCCTACGAGCAGTACTTC

J: TRBJ1-2
V: TRBV10-2
size: NA
D: NA
CDR3: CASSEYAGDYGYTF
DNA: TGCGCCAGCAGTGAGTACGCAGGGGACTATGGCTACACCTTC

J: TRBJ1-1
V: TRBV18
size: NA
D: TRBD1
CDR3: CASQNRGNTEAFF
DNA: TGTGCCAGCCAGAACAGGGGGAACACTGAAGCTTTCTTT

J: TRBJ2-3
V: TRBV4-1
size: NA
D: TRBD2
CDR3: CASSLRLAGTSSTDTQYF
DNA: TGCGCCAGCAGCCTCCGACTAGCGGGTACGTCTAGCACAGATACGCAGTATTTT

J: TRBJ2-1
V: TRBV6-2/TRBV6-3
size: NA
D: NA
CDR3: CASSYSAYRAEPTNEQFF
DNA: TGTGCCAGCAGTTACTCGGCTTACCGAGCGGAGCCTACAAATGAGCAGTTCTTC

J: TRBJ2-7
V: TRBV10-3
size: NA
D: NA
CDR3: CAISVQGPFEDSHITYEQYF
DNA: TGTGCCATCAGTGTACAAGGTCCTTTCGAGGACAGTCATATCACCTACGAGCAGTACTTC

J: TRBJ1-6
V: TRBV7-9
size: NA
D: TRBD1
CDR3: CASSLARGQGARNSPLHF
DNA: TGTGCCAGCAGCTTAGCGAGAGGACAGGGAGCGAGGAATTCACCCCTCCACTTT

J: TRBJ1-1
V: TRBV19
size: NA
D: TRBD1
CDR3: CASSRTGKLNTEAFF
DNA: TGTGCCAGTAGTCGGACAGGGAAGTTGAACACTGAAGCTTTCTTT

J: TRBJ1-5
V: TRBV5-1
size: NA
D: TRBD1
CDR3: CASSQGQNQPQHF
DNA: TGCGCCAGCAGCCAGGGACAGAATCAGCCCCAGCATTTT

J: TRBJ1-2
V: TRBV28
size: NA
D: TRBD1
CDR3: CASSLWGGQANYGYTF
DNA: TGTGCCAGCAGTTTATGGGGGGGACAGGCAAACTATGGCTACACCTTC

J: TRBJ2-1
V: TRBV19
size: once
D: TRBD2
CDR3: CASRGLAGLSYNEQFF
DNA: TGTGCCAGTAGGGGACTAGCGGGCCTCTCCTACAATGAGCAGTTCTTC

J: TRBJ1-2
V: TRBV29-1
size: few
D: TRBD1
CDR3: CSVGGQGHSGYTF
DNA: TGCAGCGTCGGTGGACAGGGGCACTCTGGCTACACCTTC

J: TRBJ2-3
V: TRBV29-1
size: NA
D: NA
CDR3: CSVQSSLTDTQYF
DNA: TGCAGCGTTCAGTCTAGTCTCACAGATACGCAGTATTTT

J: TRBJ2-5
V: TRBV27
size: NA
D: NA
CDR3: CASSTGYGETQYF
DNA: TGTGCCAGCAGTACAGGGTACGGAGAGACCCAGTACTTC

J: TRBJ2-5
V: TRBV28
size: once
D: NA
CDR3: CASSLPGEETQYF
DNA: TGTGCCAGCAGTTTGCCAGGGGAAGAGACCCAGTACTTC

J: TRBJ1-2
V: TRBV18
size: NA
D: TRBD1
CDR3: CASSQGANNYGYTF
DNA: TGTGCCAGCTCCCAGGGGGCCAATAACTATGGCTACACCTTC

J: TRBJ2-3
V: TRBV7-5
size: few
D: NA
CDR3: CARSLDLGWQGTDTQYF
DNA: TGTGCCAGAAGCTTAGATTTAGGGTGGCAGGGGACAGATACGCAGTATTTT

J: TRBJ1-5
V: TRBV4-2
size: NA
D: TRBD1
CDR3: CASSQGQGYSNQPQHF
DNA: TGTGCCAGCAGCCAGGGACAGGGTTATAGCAATCAGCCCCAGCATTTT

J: TRBJ1-5
V: TRBV18
size: NA
D: NA
CDR3: CASSADSNQPQHF
DNA: TGTGCCAGCTCTGCGGATAGCAATCAGCCCCAGCATTTT